One sample yielded the 24 T cell receptor beta chains listed below, sequenced in a study of blood T cell repertoires in COVID-19. Some clones are missing from TCRdb's copy, which holds only in-frame ones; the method was immunoSEQ multiplex PCR. The table records some 190,000 clones, 75% to 85% of them present only once. The sample taken for sequencing was PBMCs or T cells enriched from blood (not recorded which). These receptors came from a man younger than 40 with acute COVID-19.

The rearrangement uses TRBV7-9 and TRBJ1-1, with 8 positions matching TRBD1. This CDR3 has 14 amino acids. Germline loops: CDR1 SEHNR, CDR2 FQNEAQ (reference sequence). J was trimmed by 4 bases and V by 2 bases; bases with no gene match: 3. CDR3 DNA: TGTGCCAGCAGCTTACAGGGGGCGAGCACTGAAGCTTTCTTT. As protein: CASSLQGASTEAFF.

The gene calls are TRBV4-1 and TRBJ1-2, with D unresolved. This CDR3 has 18 amino acids. The V end lost 0 bases, the J end lost 0 bases, and 17 bases lay between the germline ends. From germline, CDR1 is MGHRA and CDR2 YSYEKL. Here the CDR3 reads CASSQDPGWDGANYGYTF. The CDR3 DNA sequence: TGCGCCAGCAGCCAAGATCCGGGATGGGATGGGGCTAACTATGGCTACACCTTC.

The chain links TRBV19 to TRBJ1-1; 8 nucleotides agree with TRBD1. The CDR3 covers 15 residues. Trimming cost V 1 base and J 10 bases; bases outside gene matches: 11. CDR1 is LNHDA, CDR2 SQIVND, per germline (reference sequence). CDR3 in amino acids: CASSIGGTGGFVAFF. The DNA for the CDR3 is TGTGCCAGTAGTATAGGGGGAACAGGGGGTTTCGTAGCTTTCTTT.

This clone has a handful of counts. The V gene is TRBV2, the J gene TRBJ2-7; maybe TRBD1 (6 bases). The CDR3 runs to 14 residues. The ends were cut back, 8 bases at V and 2 bases at J, with 16 bases in the middle. From germline, CDR1 is SNHLY and CDR2 FYNNEI. The CDR3 here is CASGLNRVAYEQYF. The CDR3 DNA reads as TGTGCCAGCGGATTAAACAGGGTAGCCTACGAGCAGTACTTC.

The J gene is TRBJ2-1, the V gene TRBV7-3; 9 nucleotides align to TRBD2. The germline gives CDR1 SGHTA, CDR2 FQGTGA. V was clipped by 5 bases and J by 8 bases; unmatched bases: 10. CDR3 length: 15 amino acids. The CDR3 nucleotides read TGTGCCAGCAGCCCCGGTGGCGGGGGGGCCGATGAGCAGTTCTTC. Amino acids: CASSPGGGGADEQFF.

This clone has just a few counts. The chain has TRBV29-1 and TRBJ2-1; TRBD2 aligns across 9 bases. Germline V gene data show CDR1 as SQVTM and CDR2 as ANQGSEA. This CDR3 region has 14 residues. Losses at the gene ends were 3 bases for V and 7 bases for J; bases not matched to a gene: 7. CDR3 protein: CSVDRGGARNEQFF. The CDR3 DNA follows: TGCAGCGTTGATCGCGGGGGGGCTAGGAATGAGCAGTTCTTC.

V and J are TRBV2 and TRBJ1-4, with no clear D. The length of the CDR3 is 18 residues. The germline gives CDR1 SNHLY, CDR2 FYNNEI. Trimming cost V 0 bases and J 0 bases, with 14 bases left between them. The CDR3 DNA reads TGTGCCAGCAGTGAAGCCGCGGGTTTCACAGCAACTAATGAAAAACTGTTTTTT. Translation gives CASSEAAGFTATNEKLFF. The entire variable domain, with the rest obtained from reference TRBV2 and TRBJ1-4, is as follows: EPEVTQTPSHQVTQMGQEVILRCVPISNHLYFYWYRQILGQKVEFLVSFYNNEISEKSEIFDDQFSVERPDGSNFTLKIRSTKLEDSAMYFCASSEAAGFTATNEKLFFGSGTQLSVL.

The chain links TRBV5-1 to TRBJ2-2; no definite D call. This CDR3 has 13 amino acids. The V end lost 3 bases, the J end lost 7 bases, and 10 bases lay between the germline ends. Germline values: CDR1 SGHRS, CDR2 YFSETQ. The CDR3 region has the DNA TGCGCCAGCAGCTCTCTTGGAGACGGGGAGCTGTTTTTT. Translated: CASSSLGDGELFF. Combining the CDR3 with reference TRBV5-1 and TRBJ2-2 gives the whole variable domain KAGVTQTPRYLIKTRGQQVTLSCSPISGHRSVSWYQQTPGQGLQFLFEYFSETQRNKGNFPGRFSGRQFSNSRSEMNVSTLELGDSALYLCASSSLGDGELFFGEGSRLTVL.

This chain links TRBV11-2 with TRBJ1-2; D is unclear. In germline, CDR1 is SGHAT, CDR2 FQNNGV. V was shortened by 5 bases and J by 0 bases, with 19 bases between the two germline ends. This CDR3 contains 17 residues. The CDR3 reads CASSLMGAAQPNYGYTF. CDR3 bases: TGTGCCAGCAGCCTCATGGGAGCCGCTCAGCCTAACTATGGCTACACCTTC.

J is TRBJ1-5 and V is TRBV7-9; 8 bases align to TRBD1. The V segment lost 3 bases and the J segment 7 bases; nucleotides outside the gene matches: 5. This CDR3 comprises 14 residues. Germline values: CDR1 SEHNR, CDR2 FQNEAQ (reference sequence). The CDR3 DNA reads TGTGCCAGCAGCTTTACGACAGGGGACCAGCCCCAGCATTTT. It yields the protein CASSFTTGDQPQHF.

This CDR3 is CASSQGRAGNSDIQYF. In DNA form, the CDR3 reads TGTGCCAGCAGCCAGGGAAGAGCCGGTAATTCGGACATTCAGTACTTC. V usage is TRBV5-4 and J usage is TRBJ2-4; tentatively, D is TRBD1 (5 bases). Germline-derived CDR1 and CDR2 are SGHNT and YYREEE (reference sequence). The CDR3 length is 16 residues. Trimming shortened V by 4 bases and J by 8 bases, and 22 bases separated the two germline ends.

This chain uses TRBV5-4 with TRBJ1-1; TRBD1 agrees at 10 bases. The length of the CDR3 is 15 residues. Losses at the gene ends were 4 bases for V and 5 bases for J; bases not matched to a gene: 8. Germline V gene sequence: CDR1 SGHNT, CDR2 YYREEE (reference sequence). Here the CDR3 reads CASSPGGQGYTEAFF. The CDR3 DNA reads TGTGCCAGCAGCCCCGGGGGACAGGGGTATACTGAAGCTTTCTTT.

The CDR3 DNA reads as TGCGCCAGCAGCCAAGTGGGGGACTCCTCGAAAAACATTCAGTACTTC. It translates to CASSQVGDSSKNIQYF. The chain employs TRBV4-1 and TRBJ2-4, with D perhaps TRBD2 (6 bases). The germline V gene has CDR1 MGHRA and CDR2 YSYEKL. The CDR3 is made up of 16 amino acids. Trimming pared 1 base from V and 4 bases from J, leaving 14 bases between.

This clone was counted between two and nine times. The rearrangement links TRBV27 to TRBJ1-2, with D perhaps matching TRBD1 (6 bases). Germline loops: CDR1 MNHEY, CDR2 SMNVEV (reference sequence). The ends were cut back, 3 bases at V and 2 bases at J, with 13 bases in the middle. The CDR3 runs 15 residues. CDR3 residues: CASSFQGFSNYGYTF. In DNA, the CDR3 is TGTGCCAGCAGTTTTCAGGGGTTCTCAAACTATGGCTACACCTTC.

The V and J genes are TRBV12-5 and TRBJ2-7; possible D gene TRBD2, 5 bases. Germline CDR1 and CDR2: LGHNT and FRNRAP. Trimming removed 5 bases from V and 0 bases from J, with 14 bases in between. The length of the CDR3 is 15 residues. CDR3 DNA sequence: TGTGCTAGTGGTCTCCGGGTAGGGAGCTCCTACGAGCAGTACTTC. Protein: CASGLRVGSSYEQYF.

The chain carries TRBV18 and TRBJ2-2; no reliable D call. Per the germline V gene, CDR1 is KGHSH and CDR2 is LQKENI. The CDR3 length is 15 residues. V dropped 1 base and J dropped 1 base, with 7 bases sitting between them. CDR3 bases: TGTGCCAGCTCACCACAGACACAGAACACCGGGGAGCTGTTTTTT. Residues: CASSPQTQNTGELFF. The full variable domain, its missing parts supplied by reference TRBV18 and TRBJ2-2, is NAGVMQNPRHLVRRRGQEARLRCSPMKGHSHVYWYRQLPEEGLKFMVYLQKENIIDESGMPKERFSAEFPKEGPSILRIQQVVRGDSAAYFCASSPQTQNTGELFFGEGSRLTVL.

The chain has TRBV7-9 and TRBJ2-7; 9 positions agree with TRBD1. The CDR3 runs to 16 residues. Germline V gives CDR1 SEHNR, CDR2 FQNEAQ (reference sequence). V trimming: 4 bases; J trimming: 0 bases; junction bases outside the gene matches: 7. Written as DNA, the CDR3 is TGTGCCAGCAGCTCCACCGGGACAGGGAGCTCCTACGAGCAGTACTTC. It encodes CASSSTGTGSSYEQYF. Full variable domain (missing parts from reference TRBV7-9 and TRBJ2-7): DTGVSQNPRHKITKRGQNVTFRCDPISEHNRLYWYRQTLGQGPEFLTYFQNEAQLEKSRLLSDRFSAERPKGSFSTLEIQRTEQGDSAMYLCASSSTGTGSSYEQYFGPGTRLTVT.

The chain employs TRBV7-3 and TRBJ2-7; the D gene is possibly TRBD2 (5 bases). Trimming cost V 5 bases and J 2 bases, with 13 bases left between them. The CDR3 has 14 residues. Germline V gene sequence: CDR1 SGHTA, CDR2 FQGTGA. The CDR3 coding sequence is TGTGCCAGCAGCCCGGGGTTAGGACCCTACGAGCAGTACTTC. Translated, it gives CASSPGLGPYEQYF.

The genes are TRBV27 and TRBJ1-1; TRBD1 is a possible D gene (6 bases). The V and J ends lost 4 bases and 3 bases respectively, with 15 bases between them. Germline V gene data show CDR1 as MNHEY and CDR2 as SMNVEV (reference sequence). CDR3 length equals 15 residues. CDR3 loop: CASSSRLDSHTEAFF. In DNA, the CDR3 is TGTGCCAGCAGTTCCCGCTTGGACAGCCACACTGAAGCTTTCTTT.

A few counts support this clone. V is TRBV6-2 or TRBV6-3 and J is TRBJ2-1; TRBD1 matches at 7 bases. V gave up 5 bases and J gave up 15 bases; unmatched junction bases: 13. This CDR3 region has 13 residues. Germline CDR1 MNHEY, CDR2 SVGEGT. CDR3 protein: CASSGPDRVDRFF. The CDR3 DNA follows: TGTGCCAGCAGTGGGCCCGACAGGGTGGATCGGTTCTTC.

J is TRBJ1-5 and V is TRBV19; tentative D call: TRBD1 (5 bases). The CDR3 has 16 residues. Between the trimmed V and J ends, which lost 2 bases and 6 bases, there was a span of 17 bases. Per germline, CDR1 LNHDA and CDR2 SQIVND (reference sequence). CDR3 residues: CASSISAGQGSQPQHF. The CDR3 DNA is TGTGCCAGTAGTATATCAGCAGGGCAGGGAAGTCAGCCCCAGCATTTT.

This clone was seen a handful of times. The chain joins TRBV7-7 to TRBJ2-5; 8 nucleotides line up with TRBD1. With V trimmed by 5 bases and J by 5 bases, 13 bases remained unmatched. This CDR3 is built from 16 residues. Germline V gives CDR1 SSHAT, CDR2 FNYEAQ (reference sequence). Here the CDR3 reads CASSASGGYEGETQYF. The CDR3 bases are TGTGCCAGCAGCGCATCAGGGGGCTACGAGGGGGAGACCCAGTACTTC.

The V gene is TRBV5-4, the J gene TRBJ2-1, with D possibly being TRBD2 (5 bases). The germline CDR1 and CDR2 sequences are SGHNT and YYREEE (reference sequence). Trimming cost V 0 bases and J 3 bases, with 10 bases left between them. CDR3 size: 15 residues. The CDR3 DNA follows: TGTGCCAGCAGCTTGGAAGGGAGTGACTACAATGAGCAGTTCTTC. This encodes CASSLEGSDYNEQFF.

V usage is TRBV5-1 and J usage is TRBJ1-4; D gene unclear. This CDR3 has 14 residues. The germline V and J ends were trimmed by 1 base and 4 bases, with 8 bases remaining between them. From germline, CDR1 is SGHRS and CDR2 YFSETQ. CDR3 in amino acids: CASSLTRSNEKLFF. The CDR3 DNA sequence: TGCGCCAGCAGCTTGACGCGGAGTAATGAAAAACTGTTTTTT.